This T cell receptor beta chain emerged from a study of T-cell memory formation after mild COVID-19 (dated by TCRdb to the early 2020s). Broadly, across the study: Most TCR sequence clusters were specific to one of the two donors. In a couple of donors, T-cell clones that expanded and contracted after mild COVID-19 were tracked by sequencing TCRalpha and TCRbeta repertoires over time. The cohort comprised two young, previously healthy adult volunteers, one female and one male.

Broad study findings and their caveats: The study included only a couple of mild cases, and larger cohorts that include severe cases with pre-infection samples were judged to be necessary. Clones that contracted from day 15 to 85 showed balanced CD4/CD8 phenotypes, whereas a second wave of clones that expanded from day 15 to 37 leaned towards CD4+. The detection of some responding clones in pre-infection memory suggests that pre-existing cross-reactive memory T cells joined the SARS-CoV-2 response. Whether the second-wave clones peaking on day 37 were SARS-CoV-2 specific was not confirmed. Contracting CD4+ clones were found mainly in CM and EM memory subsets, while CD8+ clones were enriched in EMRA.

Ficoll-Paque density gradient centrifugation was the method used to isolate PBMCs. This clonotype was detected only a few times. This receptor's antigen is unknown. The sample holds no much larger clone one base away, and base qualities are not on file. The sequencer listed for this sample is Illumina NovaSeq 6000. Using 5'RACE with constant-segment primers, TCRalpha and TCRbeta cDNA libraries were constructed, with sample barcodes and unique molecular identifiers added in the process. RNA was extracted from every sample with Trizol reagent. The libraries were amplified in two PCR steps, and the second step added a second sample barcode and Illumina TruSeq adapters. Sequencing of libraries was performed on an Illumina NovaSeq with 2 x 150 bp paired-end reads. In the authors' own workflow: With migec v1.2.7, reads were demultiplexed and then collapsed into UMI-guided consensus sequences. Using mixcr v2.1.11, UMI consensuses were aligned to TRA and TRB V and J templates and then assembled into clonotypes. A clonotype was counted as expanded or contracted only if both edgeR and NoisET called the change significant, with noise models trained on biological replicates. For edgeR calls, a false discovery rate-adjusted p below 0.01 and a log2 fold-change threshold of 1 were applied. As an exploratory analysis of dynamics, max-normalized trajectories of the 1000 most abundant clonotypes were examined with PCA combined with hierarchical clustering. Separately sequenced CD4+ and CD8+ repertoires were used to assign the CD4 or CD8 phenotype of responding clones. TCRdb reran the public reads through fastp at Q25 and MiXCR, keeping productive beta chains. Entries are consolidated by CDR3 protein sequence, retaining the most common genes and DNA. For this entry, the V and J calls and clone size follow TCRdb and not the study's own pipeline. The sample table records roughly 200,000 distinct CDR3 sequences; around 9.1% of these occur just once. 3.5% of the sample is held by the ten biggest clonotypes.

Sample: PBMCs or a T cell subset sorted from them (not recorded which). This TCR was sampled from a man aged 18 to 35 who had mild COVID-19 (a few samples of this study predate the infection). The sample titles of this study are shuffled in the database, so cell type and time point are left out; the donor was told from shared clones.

The CDR3 reads as follows: CASSLDPRNDGYTF. The DNA reads TGCGCCAGCAGCTTGGATCCCAGAAACGATGGCTACACCTTC. The chain is made from TRBV5-1 and TRBJ1-2; the D gene is unclear. V loses 0 bases, J loses 6 bases, and the germline ends lie 12 bases apart. From a lookup of the germline V gene, CDR1 and CDR2 are SGHRS and YFSETQ. The CDR3 runs 14 amino acids, cysteine and phenylalanine included. Of the read, only the CDR3 DNA is kept; its 42 bases are in frame from base 1.